This TCR beta chain was obtained from a study of blood T cells in healthy people across ages. Together with a sample-barcoded 5' primer, a J-beta primer mix was included in a second PCR lasting about 7 to 11 cycles. TCRdb redid the calling of the 5' RACE reads with MiXCR, one entry per CDR3 protein. The sample holds hundreds of thousands of distinct CDR3 sequences, less than 40% seen once. This clonotype was observed a few times. The CDR3 totals 16 residues. V trimming: 0 bases; J trimming: 9 bases; junction bases outside the gene matches: 17. Germline CDR1 is DFQATT and CDR2 is SNEGSKA (reference sequence).

The TCR sequence derives from a woman of 80 years or more in good health. This chain connects TRBV20-1 to TRBJ2-7, with 7 nucleotides matching TRBD2. The material sequenced was blood. CDR3 DNA sequence: TGCAGTGCTAGAGACCTGGGGGAAGTTGCGGGCGGGGGGCAGTACTTC. Its protein product is CSARDLGEVAGGGQYF.